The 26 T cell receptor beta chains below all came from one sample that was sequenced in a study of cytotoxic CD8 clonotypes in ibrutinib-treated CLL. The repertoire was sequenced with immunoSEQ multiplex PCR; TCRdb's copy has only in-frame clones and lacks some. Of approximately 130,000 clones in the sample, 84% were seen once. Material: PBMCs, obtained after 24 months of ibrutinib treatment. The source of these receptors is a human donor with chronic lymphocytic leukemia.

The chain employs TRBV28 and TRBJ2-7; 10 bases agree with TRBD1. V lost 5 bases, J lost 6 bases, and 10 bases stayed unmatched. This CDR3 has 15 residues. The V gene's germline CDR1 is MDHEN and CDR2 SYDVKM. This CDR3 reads CASSPSGTGAGEQYF. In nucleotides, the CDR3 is TGTGCCAGCAGTCCATCCGGGACAGGGGCTGGCGAGCAGTACTTC.

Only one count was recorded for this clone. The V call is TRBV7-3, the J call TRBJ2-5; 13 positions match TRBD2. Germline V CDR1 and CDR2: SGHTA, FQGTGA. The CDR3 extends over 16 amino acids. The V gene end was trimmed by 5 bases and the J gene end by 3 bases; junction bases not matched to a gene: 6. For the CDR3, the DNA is TGTGCCAGCAGCCCAGCAGGACTAGCGGGGGAAGAGACCCAGTACTTC. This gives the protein CASSPAGLAGEETQYF.

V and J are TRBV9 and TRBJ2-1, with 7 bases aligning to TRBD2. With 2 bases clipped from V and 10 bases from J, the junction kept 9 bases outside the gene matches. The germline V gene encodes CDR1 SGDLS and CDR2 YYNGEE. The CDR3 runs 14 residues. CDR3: CASSVREGLQEQFF. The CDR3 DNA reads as TGTGCCAGCAGCGTCAGGGAGGGGCTACAGGAGCAGTTCTTC.

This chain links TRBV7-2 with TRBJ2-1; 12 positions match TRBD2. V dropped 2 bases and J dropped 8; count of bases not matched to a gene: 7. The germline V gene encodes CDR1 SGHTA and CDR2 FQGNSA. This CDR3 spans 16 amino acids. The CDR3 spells CASSLLLAGGSYEQFF. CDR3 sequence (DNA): TGTGCCAGCAGCTTACTCCTAGCGGGGGGGAGCTATGAGCAGTTCTTC.

CDR3: CASSPLDSTGELFF. The DNA of the CDR3 is TGCGCCAGCAGCCCCCTCGACAGCACCGGGGAGCTGTTTTTT. The chain joins TRBV5-1 to TRBJ2-2; D may be TRBD1 (5 bases). Germline CDR1 and CDR2: SGHRS and YFSETQ. The V gene lost 4 bases and the J gene lost 4 bases, with 11 bases spanning the gap. This CDR3 has 14 amino acids.

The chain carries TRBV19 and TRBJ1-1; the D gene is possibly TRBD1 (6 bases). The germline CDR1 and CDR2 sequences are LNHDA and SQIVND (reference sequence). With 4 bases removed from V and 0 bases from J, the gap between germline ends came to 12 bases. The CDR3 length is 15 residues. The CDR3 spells CASSNGQRMNTEAFF. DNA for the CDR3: TGTGCCAGTAGTAATGGACAGAGAATGAACACTGAAGCTTTCTTT.

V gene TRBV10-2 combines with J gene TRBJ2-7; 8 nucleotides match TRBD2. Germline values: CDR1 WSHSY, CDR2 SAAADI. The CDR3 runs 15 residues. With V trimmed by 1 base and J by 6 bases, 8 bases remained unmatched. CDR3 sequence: CASSELESGGTEQYF. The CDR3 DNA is TGCGCCAGCAGTGAGTTAGAGAGCGGGGGAACCGAGCAGTACTTC.

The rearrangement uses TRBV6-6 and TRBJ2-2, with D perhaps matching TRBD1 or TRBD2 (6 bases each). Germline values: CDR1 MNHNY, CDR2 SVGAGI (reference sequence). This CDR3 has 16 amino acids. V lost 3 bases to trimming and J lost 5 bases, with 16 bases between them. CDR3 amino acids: CASSYLSGARTGELFF. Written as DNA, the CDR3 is TGTGCCAGCAGTTATCTTTCGGGGGCTCGTACCGGGGAGCTGTTTTTT.

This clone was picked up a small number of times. CDR3 bases: TGTGCCAGTAGTCCCCCGGGACAGGGGCTTCGCACTGAAGCTTTCTTT. Its translation: CASSPPGQGLRTEAFF. The chain is built from TRBV19 and TRBJ1-1, with TRBD1 matching over 10 bases. The V gene's germline CDR1 is LNHDA and CDR2 SQIVND (reference sequence). Unmatched junction bases numbered 10, after V lost 5 bases and J lost 4 bases. The CDR3 sequence is 16 residues long.

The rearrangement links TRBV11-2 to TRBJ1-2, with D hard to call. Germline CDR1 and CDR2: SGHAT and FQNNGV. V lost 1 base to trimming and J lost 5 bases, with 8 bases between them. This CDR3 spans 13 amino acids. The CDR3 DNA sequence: TGTGCCAGCAGCTTAGGCAATCGGTATGGCTACACCTTC. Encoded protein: CASSLGNRYGYTF. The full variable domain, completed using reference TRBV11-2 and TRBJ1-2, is EAGVAQSPRYKIIEKRQSVAFWCNPISGHATLYWYQQILGQGPKLLIQFQNNGVVDDSQLPKDRFSAERLKGVDSTLKIQPAKLEDSAVYLCASSLGNRYGYTFGSGTRLTVV.

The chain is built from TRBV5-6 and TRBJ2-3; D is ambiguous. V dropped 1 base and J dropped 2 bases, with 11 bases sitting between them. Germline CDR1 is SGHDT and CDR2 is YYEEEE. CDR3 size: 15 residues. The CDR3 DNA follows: TGTGCCAGCAGCTTGATTTTACGGCCCACAGATACGCAGTATTTT. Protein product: CASSLILRPTDTQYF.

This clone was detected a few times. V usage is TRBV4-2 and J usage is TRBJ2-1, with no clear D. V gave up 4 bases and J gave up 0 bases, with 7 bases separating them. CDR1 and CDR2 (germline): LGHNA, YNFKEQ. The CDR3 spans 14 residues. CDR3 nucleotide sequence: TGTGCCAGCAGCCGGGTCGGCTCCTACAATGAGCAGTTCTTC. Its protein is CASSRVGSYNEQFF.

The CDR3 protein is CASSSEWGGGEKLFF. The DNA for the CDR3 is TGCGCCAGCAGCTCCGAGTGGGGAGGAGGTGAAAAACTGTTTTTT. This chain joins TRBV5-1 and TRBJ1-4; D is uncertain. Trimming took off 3 bases at V and 7 bases at J, with 16 bases between the two ends. CDR3 length equals 15 residues. Germline CDR1 reads SGHRS; CDR2 reads YFSETQ.

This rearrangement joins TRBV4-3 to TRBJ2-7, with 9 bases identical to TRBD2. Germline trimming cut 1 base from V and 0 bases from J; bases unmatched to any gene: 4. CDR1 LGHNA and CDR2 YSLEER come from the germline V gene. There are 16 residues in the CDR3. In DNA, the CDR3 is TGCGCCAGCAGCCAAGGGGAGACTAGCGGCTCCTACGAGCAGTACTTC. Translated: CASSQGETSGSYEQYF.

CDR3 loop: CASSSGATNEKLFF. As DNA, the CDR3 is TGTGCCAGCAGCAGCGGCGCAACTAATGAAAAACTGTTTTTT. The V call is TRBV6-6, the J call TRBJ1-4, with unresolved D. V dropped 6 bases and J dropped 0 bases, with 8 bases sitting between them. CDR1 is MNHNY and CDR2 is SVGAGI in the germline V gene (reference sequence). The CDR3 has 14 residues.

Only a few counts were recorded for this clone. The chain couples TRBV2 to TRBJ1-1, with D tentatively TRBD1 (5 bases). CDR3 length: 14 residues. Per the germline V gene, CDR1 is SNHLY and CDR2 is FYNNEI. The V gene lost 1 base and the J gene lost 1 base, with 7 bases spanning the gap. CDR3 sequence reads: CASSEDRTNTEAFF. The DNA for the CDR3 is TGTGCCAGCAGTGAAGACAGGACGAACACTGAAGCTTTCTTT.

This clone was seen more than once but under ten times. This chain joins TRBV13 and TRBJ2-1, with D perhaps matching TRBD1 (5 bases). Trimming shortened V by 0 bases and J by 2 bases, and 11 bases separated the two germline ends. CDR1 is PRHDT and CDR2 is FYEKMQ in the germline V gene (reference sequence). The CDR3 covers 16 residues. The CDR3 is CASSLGSRVPYNEQFF. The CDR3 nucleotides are TGTGCCAGCAGCTTAGGGTCCAGGGTTCCCTACAATGAGCAGTTCTTC.

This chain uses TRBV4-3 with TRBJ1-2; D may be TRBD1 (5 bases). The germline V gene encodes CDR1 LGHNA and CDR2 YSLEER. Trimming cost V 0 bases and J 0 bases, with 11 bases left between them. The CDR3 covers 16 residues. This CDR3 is CASSQDGALANYGYTF. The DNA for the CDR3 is TGCGCCAGCAGCCAAGACGGGGCGTTAGCTAACTATGGCTACACCTTC.

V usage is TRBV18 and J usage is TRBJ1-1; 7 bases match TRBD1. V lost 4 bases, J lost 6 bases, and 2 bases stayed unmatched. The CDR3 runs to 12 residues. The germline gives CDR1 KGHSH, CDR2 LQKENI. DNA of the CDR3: TGTGCCAGCTCACGGCAGGGGGCTGAAGCTTTCTTT. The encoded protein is CASSRQGAEAFF.

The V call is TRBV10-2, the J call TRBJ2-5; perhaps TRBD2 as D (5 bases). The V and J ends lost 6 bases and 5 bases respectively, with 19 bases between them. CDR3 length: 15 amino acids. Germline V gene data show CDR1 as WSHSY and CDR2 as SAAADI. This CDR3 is CASSHSDQSGETQYF. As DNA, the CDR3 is TGCGCCAGCAGCCATAGCGACCAATCTGGGGAGACCCAGTACTTC.

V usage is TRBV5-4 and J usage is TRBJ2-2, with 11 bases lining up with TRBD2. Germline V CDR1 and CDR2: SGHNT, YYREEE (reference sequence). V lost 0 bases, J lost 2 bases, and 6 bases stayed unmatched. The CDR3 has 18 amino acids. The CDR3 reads CASSLVASGGLNTGELFF. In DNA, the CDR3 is TGTGCCAGCAGCTTGGTAGCTAGCGGGGGGCTAAACACCGGGGAGCTGTTTTTT. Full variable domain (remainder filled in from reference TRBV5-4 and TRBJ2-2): ETGVTQSPTHLIKTRGQQVTLRCSSQSGHNTVSWYQQALGQGPQFIFQYYREEENGRGNFPPRFSGLQFPNYSSELNVNALELDDSALYLCASSLVASGGLNTGELFFGEGSRLTVL.

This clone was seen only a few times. The CDR3 DNA is TGTGCCAGCAGCTCTAAGGGTACGGGTGGCTACACCTTC. Protein product: CASSSKGTGGYTF. The chain joins TRBV4-2 to TRBJ1-2; D is unresolved. Germline lookup yields CDR1 LGHNA and CDR2 YNFKEQ. Trimming cost V 5 bases and J 7 bases, with 14 bases left between them. This CDR3 comprises 13 residues.

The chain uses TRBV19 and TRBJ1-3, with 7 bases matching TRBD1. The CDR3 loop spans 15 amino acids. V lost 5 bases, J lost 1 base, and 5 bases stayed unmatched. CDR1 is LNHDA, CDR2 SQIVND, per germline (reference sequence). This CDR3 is CASSPTGQSGNTIYF. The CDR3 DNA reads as TGTGCCAGTAGTCCGACGGGACAGTCTGGAAACACCATATATTTT.

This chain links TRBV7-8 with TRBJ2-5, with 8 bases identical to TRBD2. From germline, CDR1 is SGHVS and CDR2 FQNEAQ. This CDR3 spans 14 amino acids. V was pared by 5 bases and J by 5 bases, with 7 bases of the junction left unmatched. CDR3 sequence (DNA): TGTGCCAGCAGCGTCGGGACTAGACGGGAGACCCAGTACTTC. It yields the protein CASSVGTRRETQYF.

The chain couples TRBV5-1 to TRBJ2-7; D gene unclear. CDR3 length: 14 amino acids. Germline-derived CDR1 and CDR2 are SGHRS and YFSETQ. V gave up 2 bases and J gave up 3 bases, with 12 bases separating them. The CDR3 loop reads CASSFGPEDYEQYF. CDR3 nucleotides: TGCGCCAGCAGCTTCGGGCCAGAGGACTACGAGCAGTACTTC.

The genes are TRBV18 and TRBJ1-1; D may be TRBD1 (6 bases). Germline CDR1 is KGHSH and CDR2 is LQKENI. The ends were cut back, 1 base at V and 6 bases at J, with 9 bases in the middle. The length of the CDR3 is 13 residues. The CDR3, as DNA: TGTGCCAGCTCACCACTAGGGGGGTCTGAAGCTTTCTTT. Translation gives CASSPLGGSEAFF. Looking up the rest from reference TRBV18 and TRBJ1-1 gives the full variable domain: NAGVMQNPRHLVRRRGQEARLRCSPMKGHSHVYWYRQLPEEGLKFMVYLQKENIIDESGMPKERFSAEFPKEGPSILRIQQVVRGDSAAYFCASSPLGGSEAFFGQGTRLTVV.